This T cell receptor beta chain appears in the sequencing data of a study of shared clonotypes between healthy human individuals. Positive CCR7 selection of CD45RO-negative cells yielded the naive CD8 cells, and terminally differentiated effector memory CD45RA+ cells were excluded. The V gene lost 0 bases and the J gene lost 6 bases, with 8 bases spanning the gap. Germline CDR1 MNHEY, CDR2 SVGAGI. This CDR3 is built from 13 residues. Clones were sequenced by immunoSEQ multiplex PCR, and TCRdb holds only the in-frame ones, with some missing. The table has just over 2,000,000 clones, about 95% seen once.

The TCR comes from a man aged 18 to 29 in good health. V is TRBV6-5 and J is TRBJ1-1; D not resolved. The sequenced sample consisted of naive CD8+ T cells sorted from blood. In DNA, the CDR3 is TGTGCCAGCAGTTACTCCGAGTCGGCTGAAGCTTTCTTT. Residues: CASSYSESAEAFF.